A selection of T cell receptor beta chains follows, all from one sample in a study of shared clonotypes between healthy human individuals. Here immunoSEQ multiplex PCR was the method, and the copy in TCRdb shows in-frame clones only, minus some. The sample lists some 2,500,000 clones, roughly 93% seen once, with roughly 0.39% in the top ten. Sequencing input: naive CD4+ T cells from PBMCs. Receptors originate from a man aged 18-30 years in good health. Some clones in this sample may be carry-over from other donors' samples. The CDR3 runs from the conserved cysteine through the conserved F or W. A D gene is named only where the DNA matches it firmly. Expanded clones are given a class, and other clones once, few, many or no size at all.

14	TRBV27	TRBJ2-5	-	-	CASTPLGGAETQYF	TGTGCCAGCACCCCCTTGGGTGGGGCAGAGACCCAGTACTTC
17	TRBV28	TRBJ1-5	-	-	CASSFMLGKPSNQPQHF	TGTGCCAGCAGTTTCATGTTGGGAAAACCTAGCAATCAGCCCCAGCATTTT
16	TRBV11-2	TRBJ1-2	-	TRBD1	CASSRLSVLGGLGYTF	TGTGCCAGCAGCCGACTATCCGTTTTAGGGGGCCTAGGCTACACCTTC
15	TRBV6-1	TRBJ1-2	once	TRBD1	CASSGWDRKNYGYTF	TGTGCCAGCAGCGGATGGGACAGAAAAAACTATGGCTACACCTTC
13	TRBV7-9	TRBJ2-5	-	-	CASSPEEMETQYF	TGTGCCAGCAGCCCTGAGGAGATGGAGACCCAGTACTTC
13	TRBV18	TRBJ2-7	-	-	CASSLGRFYEQYF	TGCGCCAGCTCCCTAGGACGGTTTTACGAGCAGTACTTC
14	TRBV23-1	TRBJ1-1	-	TRBD1	CASAVQQGYTEAFF	TGCGCCAGCGCCGTGCAACAGGGGTACACTGAAGCTTTCTTT
19	TRBV5-8	TRBJ1-5	-	-	CASITNHPNRDLSNQPQHF	TGTGCCAGCATTACCAACCATCCTAACAGGGACTTGAGCAATCAGCCCCAGCATTTT
15	TRBV6-8	TRBJ2-5	-	TRBD2	CASSWTSGRDETQYF	TGTGCCAGCAGTTGGACTAGCGGGAGGGATGAGACCCAGTACTTC
14	TRBV7-2	TRBJ2-3	-	-	CASSFQRGTDTQYF	TGTGCCAGCAGCTTCCAACGGGGCACAGATACGCAGTATTTT
12	TRBV5-1	TRBJ1-1	once	-	CASSLGVAEAFF	TGCGCCAGCAGCCTTGGTGTTGCTGAAGCTTTCTTT
14	TRBV28	TRBJ2-1	-	-	CASSWGALYNEQFF	TGTGCCAGCAGTTGGGGGGCGCTGTACAATGAGCAGTTCTTC
13	TRBV2	TRBJ1-1	-	-	CARGGRRISEAFF	TGTGCTAGGGGGGGCAGGAGGATCTCTGAAGCTTTCTTT
13	TRBV25-1	TRBJ1-1	few	-	CASSDPSLTEAFF	TGTGCCAGCAGTGATCCCTCCTTGACTGAAGCTTTCTTT
19	TRBV28	TRBJ2-2	once	TRBD2	CASSLRSWGKRESTGELFF	TGTGCCAGCAGTTTAAGATCTTGGGGGAAGCGGGAGAGCACCGGGGAGCTGTTTTTT
13	TRBV11-3	TRBJ2-5	once	-	CASSLGAGETQYF	TGTGCCAGCAGCTTAGGGGCAGGAGAGACCCAGTACTTC
14	TRBV9	TRBJ2-3	once	TRBD2	CASSPSGSTDTQYF	TGTGCCAGCAGCCCGAGCGGGAGTACAGATACGCAGTATTTT
15	TRBV6-6	TRBJ1-5	-	-	CASSIGGGSNQPQHF	TGTGCCAGCAGTATCGGGGGGGGGAGCAATCAGCCCCAGCATTTT
18	TRBV7-9	TRBJ1-6	-	TRBD1	CASSQGQAITRDNSPLHF	TGTGCCAGCAGCCAAGGACAGGCGATAACGCGGGATAATTCACCCCTCCACTTT
15	TRBV18	TRBJ1-2	-	-	CASSHTIAAGDGYTF	TGTGCCAGCTCACATACCATAGCTGCGGGGGATGGCTACACCTTC
15	TRBV2	TRBJ1-5	few	-	CASSAGPVGNQPQHF	TGTGCCAGCAGTGCGGGTCCCGTCGGCAATCAGCCCCAGCATTTT
13	TRBV14	TRBJ2-4	once	-	CASSQDGRFIQYF	TGTGCCAGCAGCCAAGATGGCCGATTTATTCAGTACTTC
11	TRBV4-1	TRBJ2-7	-	-	CASSLADEQYF	TGCGCCAGCAGCCTTGCGGACGAGCAGTACTTC
17	TRBV5-1	TRBJ2-1	-	-	CASRGSGSGPSYNEQFF	TGCGCCAGCAGAGGGTCTGGTAGCGGACCCTCCTACAATGAGCAGTTCTTC
18	TRBV11-2	TRBJ2-2	-	TRBD2	CASSLGLAGGKNTGELFF	TGTGCCAGCAGCTTGGGACTAGCGGGAGGGAAGAACACCGGGGAGCTGTTTTTT
16	TRBV14	TRBJ2-1	-	TRBD2	CASSQVLGLGYNEQFF	TGTGCCAGCAGCCAAGTCTTGGGACTAGGCTACAATGAGCAGTTCTTC
15	TRBV5-1	TRBJ1-4	-	-	CASSLEGRANEKLFF	TGCGCCAGCAGCTTGGAGGGGAGAGCTAATGAAAAACTGTTTTTT
13	TRBV27	TRBJ2-7	-	-	CASSLSRGREQYF	TGTGCCAGCAGTTTATCCCGCGGACGGGAGCAGTACTTC
14	TRBV27	TRBJ2-3	-	TRBD2	CASSREGGRNTQYF	TGTGCCAGCAGCCGGGAGGGCGGAAGAAATACGCAGTATTTT
13	TRBV7-7	TRBJ2-7	-	-	CASSSDRSDEQYF	TGTGCCAGCAGCTCAGACAGGTCCGACGAGCAGTACTTC
13	TRBV6-6	TRBJ2-5	-	TRBD1	CASMGQGAGTQYF	TGTGCCAGCATGGGACAGGGGGCCGGGACCCAGTACTTC
16	TRBV7-2	TRBJ1-1	-	TRBD1	CASSLGTGVWNTEAFF	TGTGCCAGCAGCTTGGGGACAGGGGTTTGGAACACTGAAGCTTTCTTT
15	TRBV11-1	TRBJ2-3	-	TRBD1	CASSKGGTGSDTQYF	TGTGCCAGCAGCAAAGGTGGGACAGGGTCAGATACGCAGTATTTT
14	TRBV5-1	TRBJ2-7	-	TRBD2	CASSLRRGDYEQYF	TGCGCCAGCAGCTTGCGTCGGGGGGACTACGAGCAGTACTTC
16	TRBV9	TRBJ2-4	-	TRBD1	CASSATGQAAKNIQYF	TGTGCCAGCAGCGCCACCGGACAGGCCGCCAAAAACATTCAGTACTTC
15	TRBV18	TRBJ1-2	-	TRBD1	CASSPSGQGVYGYTF	TGTGCCAGCTCACCGTCGGGACAGGGGGTCTATGGCTACACCTTC
12	TRBV27	TRBJ1-3	once	-	CASRTTQGTIYF	TGTGCCAGCAGGACCACACAGGGCACCATATATTTT
15	TRBV28	TRBJ2-7	-	-	CASSSSGHRAYEQYF	TGTGCCAGCAGTTCCTCCGGACACCGAGCGTACGAGCAGTACTTC
16	TRBV27	TRBJ2-3	-	TRBD2	CASSLYSGFGTDTQYF	TGTGCCAGCAGTTTATATAGCGGGTTTGGGACAGATACGCAGTATTTT
13	TRBV30	TRBJ1-2	few	TRBD1	CAWSVRQGARYTF	TGTGCCTGGAGTGTACGCCAGGGGGCGCGTTACACCTTC
15	TRBV19	TRBJ2-2	once	-	CASSIFSGITGELFF	TGTGCCAGTAGTATATTTTCGGGTATCACCGGGGAGCTGTTTTTT
12	TRBV2	TRBJ2-3	-	-	CALTGDPDTQYF	TGTGCCCTTACCGGCGACCCGGATACGCAGTATTTT
11	TRBV30	TRBJ2-5	once	-	CASGHRETQYF	TGTGCCTCCGGGCACCGAGAGACCCAGTACTTC
14	TRBV21-1	TRBJ2-1	-	-	CASSKANSFNEQFF	TGTGCCAGCAGCAAAGCAAATAGCTTCAATGAGCAGTTCTTC
14	TRBV5-1	TRBJ2-1	-	-	CASSLGLADNEQFF	TGCGCCAGCAGCTTGGGATTGGCGGACAATGAGCAGTTCTTC
18	TRBV7-2	TRBJ2-7	once	-	CASIPRPSSAGFSYEQYF	TGTGCCAGCATCCCCAGGCCCTCTTCCGCGGGGTTCTCCTACGAGCAGTACTTC
14	TRBV29-1	TRBJ2-3	-	-	CSVAVGAHTDTQYF	TGCAGCGTAGCCGTTGGGGCCCACACAGATACGCAGTATTTT
16	TRBV6-1	TRBJ1-5	-	-	CASSERRKESNQPQHF	TGTGCCAGCAGTGAACGCCGTAAAGAAAGCAATCAGCCCCAGCATTTT
17	TRBV28	TRBJ1-2	-	-	CASLTWQGTSNSDGYTF	TGTGCCAGCCTAACCTGGCAGGGGACGTCTAACTCGGATGGCTACACCTTC
17	TRBV5-5	TRBJ2-2	once	-	CASSLSSVGSNTGELFF	TGTGCCAGCAGCTTATCGAGTGTGGGTTCGAACACCGGGGAGCTGTTTTTT
17	TRBV7-9	TRBJ2-7	once	TRBD2	CASSLGVGGEASYEQYF	TGTGCCAGCAGCTTAGGTGTCGGGGGGGAGGCCTCCTACGAGCAGTACTTC
16	TRBV7-9	TRBJ1-5	-	-	CASSLDGGRSNQPQHF	TGTGCCAGCAGCTTAGATGGGGGACGCAGCAATCAGCCCCAGCATTTT
15	TRBV5-1	TRBJ2-2	-	TRBD1	CASSRGTGDTGELFF	TGCGCCAGCAGCCGGGGGACAGGAGATACCGGGGAGCTGTTTTTT